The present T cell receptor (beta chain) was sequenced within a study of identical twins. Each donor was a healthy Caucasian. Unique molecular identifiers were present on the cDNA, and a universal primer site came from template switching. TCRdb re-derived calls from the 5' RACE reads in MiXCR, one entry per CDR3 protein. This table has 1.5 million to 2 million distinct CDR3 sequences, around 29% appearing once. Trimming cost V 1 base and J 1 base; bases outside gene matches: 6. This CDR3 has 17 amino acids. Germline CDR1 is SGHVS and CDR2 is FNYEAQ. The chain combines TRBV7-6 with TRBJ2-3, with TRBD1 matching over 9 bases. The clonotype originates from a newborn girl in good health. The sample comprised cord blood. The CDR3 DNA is TGTGCCAGCAGCTTAGGAAGGACAGGGGAAGGCACAGATACGCAGTATTTT. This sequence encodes CASSLGRTGEGTDTQYF. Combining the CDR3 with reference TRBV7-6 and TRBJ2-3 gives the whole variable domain GAGVSQSPRYKVTKRGQDVALRCDPISGHVSLYWYRQALGQGPEFLTYFNYEAQQDKSGLPNDRFSAERPEGSISTLTIQRTEQRDSAMYRCASSLGRTGEGTDTQYFGPGTRLTVL.